This entry is about one TCR beta chain. Its antigen is not known. It was with 60 Vbeta and 13 Jbeta primers that the PCR ran. Only in-frame clones appear in the TCRdb table, and some are missing; sequencing was by immunoSEQ multiplex PCR. In the table there are about 93,000 clones, around 78% of which are singletons. The data stem from a study of cytomegalovirus exposure and HLA in healthy donors. At the level of the study: Researchers previously reported finding fewer than 120 million unique TCR beta sequences from around 200 million T cells.

The CDR3 length is 14 residues. Germline assignment: CDR1 MNHEY and CDR2 SMNVEV (reference sequence). Deletions cut 2 bases from V and 6 bases from J, with 10 bases between. Study-level points and caveats: About 87% or about 30% of the time was how often most TCR beta V segments were productive, according to an earlier analysis. In a later analysis, several top co-occurrence clusters appeared linked to parvovirus B19, influenza, CMV and Epstein-Barr virus. Researchers catalogued approximately 160 TCR beta chains as cytomegalovirus-associated.

This receptor was identified in a man younger than 40 in good health and CMV-seronegative. The chain employs TRBV27 and TRBJ2-2; TRBD2 is a possible D gene (5 bases). The sample taken for sequencing was PBMCs. CDR3 nucleotides: TGTGCCAGCAGTTTAGGAGGTTCGGCCGGGGAGCTGTTTTTT. It codes for CASSLGGSAGELFF.